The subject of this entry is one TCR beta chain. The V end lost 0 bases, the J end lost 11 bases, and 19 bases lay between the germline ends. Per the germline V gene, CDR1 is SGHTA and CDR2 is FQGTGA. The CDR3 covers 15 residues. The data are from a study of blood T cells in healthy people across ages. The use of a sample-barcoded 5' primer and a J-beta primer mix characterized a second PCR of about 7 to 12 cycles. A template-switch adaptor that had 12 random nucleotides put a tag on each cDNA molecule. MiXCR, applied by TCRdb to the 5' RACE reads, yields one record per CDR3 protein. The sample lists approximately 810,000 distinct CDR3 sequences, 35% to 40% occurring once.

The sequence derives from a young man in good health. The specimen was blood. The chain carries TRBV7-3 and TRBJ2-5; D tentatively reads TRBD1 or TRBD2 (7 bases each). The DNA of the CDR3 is TGTGCCAGCAGCTTAACGTTGGGCAGGGGGGGTGAGCAGTACTTC. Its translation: CASSLTLGRGGEQYF.